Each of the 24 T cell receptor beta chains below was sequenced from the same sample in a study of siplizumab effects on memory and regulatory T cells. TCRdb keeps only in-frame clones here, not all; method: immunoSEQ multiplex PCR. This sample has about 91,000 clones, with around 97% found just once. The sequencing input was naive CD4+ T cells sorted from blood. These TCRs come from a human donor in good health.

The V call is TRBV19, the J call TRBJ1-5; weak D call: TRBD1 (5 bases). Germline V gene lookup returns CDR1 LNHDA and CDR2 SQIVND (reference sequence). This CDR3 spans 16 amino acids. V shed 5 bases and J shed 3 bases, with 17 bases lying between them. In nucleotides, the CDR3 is TGTGCCAGTAGTTCCGGGACGCGAGGGACCAATCAGCCCCAGCATTTT. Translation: CASSSGTRGTNQPQHF.

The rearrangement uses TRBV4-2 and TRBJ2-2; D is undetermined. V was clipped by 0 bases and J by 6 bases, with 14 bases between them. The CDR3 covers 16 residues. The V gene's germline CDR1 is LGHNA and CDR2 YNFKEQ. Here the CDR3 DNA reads TGTGCCAGCAGCCAAGAGGTCAGGAGTGGCCCCGGGGAGCTGTTTTTT. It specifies CASSQEVRSGPGELFF.

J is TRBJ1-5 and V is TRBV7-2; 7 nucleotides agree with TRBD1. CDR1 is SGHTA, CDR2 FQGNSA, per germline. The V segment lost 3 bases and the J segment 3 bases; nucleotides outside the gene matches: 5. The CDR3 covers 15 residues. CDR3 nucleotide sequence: TGTGCCAGCAGCTTTGGGGACAGCATCAATCAGCCCCAGCATTTT. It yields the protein CASSFGDSINQPQHF.

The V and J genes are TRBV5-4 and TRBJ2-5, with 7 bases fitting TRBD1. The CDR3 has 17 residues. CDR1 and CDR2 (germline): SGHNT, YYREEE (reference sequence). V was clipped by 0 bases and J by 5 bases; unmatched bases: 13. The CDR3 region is CASSLAPLGGPGETQYF. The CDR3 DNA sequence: TGTGCCAGCAGCTTGGCCCCCCTAGGGGGCCCCGGGGAGACCCAGTACTTC. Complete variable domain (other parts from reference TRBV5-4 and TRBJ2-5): ETGVTQSPTHLIKTRGQQVTLRCSSQSGHNTVSWYQQALGQGPQFIFQYYREEENGRGNFPPRFSGLQFPNYSSELNVNALELDDSALYLCASSLAPLGGPGETQYFGPGTRLLVL.

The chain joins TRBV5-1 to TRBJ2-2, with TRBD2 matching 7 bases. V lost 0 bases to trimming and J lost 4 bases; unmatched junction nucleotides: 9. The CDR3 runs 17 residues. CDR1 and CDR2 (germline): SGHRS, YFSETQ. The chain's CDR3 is CASSLEGAGPGTGELFF. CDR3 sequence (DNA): TGCGCCAGCAGCTTGGAAGGAGCGGGGCCGGGCACCGGGGAGCTGTTTTTT.

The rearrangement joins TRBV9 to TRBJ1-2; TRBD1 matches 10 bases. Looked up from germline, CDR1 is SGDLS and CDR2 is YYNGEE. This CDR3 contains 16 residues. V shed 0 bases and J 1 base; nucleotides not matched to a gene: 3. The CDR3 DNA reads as TGTGCCAGCAGCGTAGGTTGGGACAGGGGTAACTATGGCTACACCTTC. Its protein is CASSVGWDRGNYGYTF.

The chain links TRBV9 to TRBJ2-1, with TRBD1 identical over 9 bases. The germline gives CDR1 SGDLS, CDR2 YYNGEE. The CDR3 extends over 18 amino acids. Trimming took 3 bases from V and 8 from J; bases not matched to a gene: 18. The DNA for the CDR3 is TGTGCCAGCAGCGCCCGTAGTGGCCCCGGGACAGGGCTCCATGAGCAGTTCTTC. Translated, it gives CASSARSGPGTGLHEQFF.

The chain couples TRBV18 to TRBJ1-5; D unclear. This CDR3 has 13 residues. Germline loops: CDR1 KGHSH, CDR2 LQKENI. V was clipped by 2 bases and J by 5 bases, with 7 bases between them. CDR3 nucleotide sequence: TGTGCCAGCTCACCAGGGAGCGATCAGCCCCAGCATTTT. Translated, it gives CASSPGSDQPQHF.

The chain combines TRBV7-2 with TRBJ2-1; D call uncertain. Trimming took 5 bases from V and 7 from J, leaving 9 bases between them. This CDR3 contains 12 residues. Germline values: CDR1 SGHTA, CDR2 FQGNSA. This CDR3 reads CASSQSRNEQFF. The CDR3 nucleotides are TGTGCCAGCAGCCAGTCCAGAAATGAGCAGTTCTTC. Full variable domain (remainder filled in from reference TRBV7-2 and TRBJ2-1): GAGVSQSPSNKVTEKGKDVELRCDPISGHTALYWYRQSLGQGLEFLIYFQGNSAPDKSGLPSDRFSAERTGGSVSTLTIQRTQQEDSAVYLCASSQSRNEQFFGPGTRLTVL.

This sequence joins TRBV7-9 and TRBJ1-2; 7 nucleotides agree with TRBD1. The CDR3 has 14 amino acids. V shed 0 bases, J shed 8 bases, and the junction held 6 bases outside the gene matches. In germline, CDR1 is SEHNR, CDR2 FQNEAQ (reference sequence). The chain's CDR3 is CASSLAATGVGYTF. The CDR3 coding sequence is TGTGCCAGCAGCTTAGCGGCCACAGGGGTCGGCTACACCTTC.

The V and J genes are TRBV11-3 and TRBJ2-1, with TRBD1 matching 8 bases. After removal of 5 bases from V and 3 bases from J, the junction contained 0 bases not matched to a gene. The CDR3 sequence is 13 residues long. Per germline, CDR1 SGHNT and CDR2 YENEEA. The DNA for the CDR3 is TGTGCCAGCAGCGGACAGGGCTACAATGAGCAGTTCTTC. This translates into CASSGQGYNEQFF. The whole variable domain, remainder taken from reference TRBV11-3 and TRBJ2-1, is EAGVVQSPRYKIIEKKQPVAFWCNPISGHNTLYWYLQNLGQGPELLIRYENEEAVDDSQLPKDRFSAERLKGVDSTLKIQPAELGDSAVYLCASSGQGYNEQFFGPGTRLTVL.

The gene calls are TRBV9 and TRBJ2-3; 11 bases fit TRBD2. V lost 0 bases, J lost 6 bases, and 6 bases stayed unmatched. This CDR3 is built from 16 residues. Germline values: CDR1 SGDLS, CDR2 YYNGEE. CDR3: CASSVGRLAGGDTQYF. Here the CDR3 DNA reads TGTGCCAGCAGCGTAGGGCGGCTAGCGGGGGGCGATACGCAGTATTTT.

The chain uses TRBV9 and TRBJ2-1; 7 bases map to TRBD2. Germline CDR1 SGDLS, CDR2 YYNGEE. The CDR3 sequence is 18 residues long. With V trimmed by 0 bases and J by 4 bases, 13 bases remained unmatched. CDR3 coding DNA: TGTGCCAGCAGCGTAGCGGAAGTGTGGGAGGGGAGGTACAATGAGCAGTTCTTC. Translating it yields CASSVAEVWEGRYNEQFF.

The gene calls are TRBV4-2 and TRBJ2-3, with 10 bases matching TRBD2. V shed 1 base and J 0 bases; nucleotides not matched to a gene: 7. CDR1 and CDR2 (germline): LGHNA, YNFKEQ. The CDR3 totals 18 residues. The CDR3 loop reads CASSQAPLAGTSTDTQYF. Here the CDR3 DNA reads TGTGCCAGCAGCCAAGCCCCACTAGCGGGGACTAGCACAGATACGCAGTATTTT.

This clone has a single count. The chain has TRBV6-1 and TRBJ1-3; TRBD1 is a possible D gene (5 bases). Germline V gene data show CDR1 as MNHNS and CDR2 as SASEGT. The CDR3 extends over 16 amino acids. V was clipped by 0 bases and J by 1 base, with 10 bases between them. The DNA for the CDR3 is TGTGCCAGCAGTGAAGCGATTCCAGGGTCTGGAAACACCATATATTTT. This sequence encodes CASSEAIPGSGNTIYF.

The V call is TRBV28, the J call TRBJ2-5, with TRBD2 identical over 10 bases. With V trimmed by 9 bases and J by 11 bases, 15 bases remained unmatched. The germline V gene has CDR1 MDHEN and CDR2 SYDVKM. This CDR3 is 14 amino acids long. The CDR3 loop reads CASSRGLAQGEQYF. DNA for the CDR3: TGTGCCAGTTCTAGGGGACTAGCGCAAGGGGAGCAGTACTTC.

In DNA form, the CDR3 reads TGTGCCAGCAGCTCCACCGGGACTAGCGGGGGGGAATACTTC. Translating gives CASSSTGTSGGEYF. The V gene is TRBV7-2, the J gene TRBJ2-5, with 16 nucleotides matching TRBD2. The CDR3 is 14 amino acids. The germline gives CDR1 SGHTA, CDR2 FQGNSA. V was clipped by 4 bases and J by 14 bases; unmatched bases: 7.

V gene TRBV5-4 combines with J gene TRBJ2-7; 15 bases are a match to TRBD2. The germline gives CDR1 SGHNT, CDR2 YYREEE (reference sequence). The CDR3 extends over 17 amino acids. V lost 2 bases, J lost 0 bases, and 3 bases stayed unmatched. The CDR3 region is CASSLWTSGGASYEQYF. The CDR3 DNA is TGTGCCAGCAGCTTATGGACTAGCGGGGGGGCCTCCTACGAGCAGTACTTC.

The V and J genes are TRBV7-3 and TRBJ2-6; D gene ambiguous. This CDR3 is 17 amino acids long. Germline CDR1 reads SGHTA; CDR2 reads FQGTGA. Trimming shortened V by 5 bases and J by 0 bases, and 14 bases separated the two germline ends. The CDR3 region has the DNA TGTGCCAGCAGCATCAACGGAGCGCACTCTGGGGCCAACGTCCTGACTTTC. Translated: CASSINGAHSGANVLTF.

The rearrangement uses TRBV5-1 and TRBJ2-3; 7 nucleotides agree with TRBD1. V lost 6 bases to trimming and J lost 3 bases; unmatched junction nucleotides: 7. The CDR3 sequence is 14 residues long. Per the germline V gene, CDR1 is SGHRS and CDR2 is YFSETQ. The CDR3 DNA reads TGCGCCAGCACTCCGGGACAGTTAACAGATACGCAGTATTTT. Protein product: CASTPGQLTDTQYF.

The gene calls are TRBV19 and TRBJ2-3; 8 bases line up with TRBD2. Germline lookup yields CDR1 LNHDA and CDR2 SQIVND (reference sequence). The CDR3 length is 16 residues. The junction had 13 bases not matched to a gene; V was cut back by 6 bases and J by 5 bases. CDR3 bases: TGTGCCAGTAGCAACAGCGGGGGCCCGACCAGAGATACGCAGTATTTT. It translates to CASSNSGGPTRDTQYF.

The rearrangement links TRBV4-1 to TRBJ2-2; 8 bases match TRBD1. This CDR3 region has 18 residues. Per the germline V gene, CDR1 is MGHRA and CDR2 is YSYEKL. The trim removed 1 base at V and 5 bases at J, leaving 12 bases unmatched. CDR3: CASSQGDLRGRSTGELFF. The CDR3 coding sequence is TGCGCCAGCAGCCAAGGCGATCTCAGGGGGCGATCTACCGGGGAGCTGTTTTTT.

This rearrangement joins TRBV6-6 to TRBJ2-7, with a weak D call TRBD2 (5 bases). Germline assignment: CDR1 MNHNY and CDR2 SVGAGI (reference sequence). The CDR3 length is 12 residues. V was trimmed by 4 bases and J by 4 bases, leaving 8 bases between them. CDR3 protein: CASSSGSYEQYF. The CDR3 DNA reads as TGTGCCAGCAGTTCGGGGAGTTACGAGCAGTACTTC.

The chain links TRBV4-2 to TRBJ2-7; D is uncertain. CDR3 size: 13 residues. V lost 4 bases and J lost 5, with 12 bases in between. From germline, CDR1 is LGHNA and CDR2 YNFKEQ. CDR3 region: CASSRDFYNEQYF. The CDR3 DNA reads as TGTGCCAGCAGCCGGGATTTCTATAACGAGCAGTACTTC.